This TCR beta chain derives from a study of control samples from healthy donors and cancer patients. V was cut by 5 bases and J by 0 bases, with 12 bases left in between. CDR1 is SGHVS, CDR2 FNYEAQ, per germline. The length of the CDR3 is 15 residues. This clone has a single count. Sequencing used immunoSEQ multiplex PCR; TCRdb keeps in-frame clones, though not all of them. The data show roughly 170,000 clones, with about 91% seen just once and around 2% held by the top ten. Sequenced sample: blood. The TCR originated in a woman aged 40 to 50 in good health. The chain is built from TRBV7-6 and TRBJ2-3; the D gene is possibly TRBD2 (6 bases). This chain's CDR3 is CASSPSGGSTDTQYF. CDR3 nucleotides: TGTGCCAGCAGCCCCTCCGGGGGTAGCACAGATACGCAGTATTTT.